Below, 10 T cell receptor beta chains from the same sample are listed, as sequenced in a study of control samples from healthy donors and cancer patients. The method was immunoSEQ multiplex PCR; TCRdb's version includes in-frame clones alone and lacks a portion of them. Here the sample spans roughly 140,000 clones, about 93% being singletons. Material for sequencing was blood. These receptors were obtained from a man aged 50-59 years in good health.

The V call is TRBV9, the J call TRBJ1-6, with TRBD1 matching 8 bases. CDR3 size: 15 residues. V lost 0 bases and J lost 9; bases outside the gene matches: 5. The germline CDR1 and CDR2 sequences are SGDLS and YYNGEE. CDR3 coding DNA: TGTGCCAGCAGCGTAGCGGTGACAGGGGCTTCACCCCTCCACTTT. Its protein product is CASSVAVTGASPLHF.

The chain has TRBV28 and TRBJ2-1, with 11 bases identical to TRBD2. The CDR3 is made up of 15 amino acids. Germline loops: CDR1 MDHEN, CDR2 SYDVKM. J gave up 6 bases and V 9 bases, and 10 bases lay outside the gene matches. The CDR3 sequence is CASCSLAGVGNEQFF. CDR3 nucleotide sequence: TGTGCCAGTTGCTCACTAGCGGGAGTAGGCAATGAGCAGTTCTTC.

CDR3 protein: CSVNSGSGEQFF. CDR3 coding DNA: TGCAGCGTCAATAGCGGGAGTGGGGAGCAGTTCTTC. V is TRBV29-1 and J is TRBJ2-1; TRBD2 matches 9 bases. The CDR3 has 12 residues. CDR1 is SQVTM and CDR2 is ANQGSEA in the germline V gene. V lost 6 bases and J lost 10; bases outside the gene matches: 7.

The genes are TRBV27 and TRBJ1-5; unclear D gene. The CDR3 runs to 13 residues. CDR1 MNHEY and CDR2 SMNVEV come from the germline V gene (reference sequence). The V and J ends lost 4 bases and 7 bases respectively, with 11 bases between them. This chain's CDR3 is CASSYSNTQPQHF. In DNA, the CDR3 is TGTGCCAGCAGTTACTCTAATACGCAGCCCCAGCATTTT.

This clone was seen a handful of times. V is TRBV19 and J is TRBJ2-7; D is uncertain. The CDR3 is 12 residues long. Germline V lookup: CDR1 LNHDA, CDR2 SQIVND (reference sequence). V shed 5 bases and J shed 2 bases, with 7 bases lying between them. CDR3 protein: CASSAATYEQYF. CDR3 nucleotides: TGTGCCAGTAGTGCAGCTACCTACGAGCAGTACTTC.

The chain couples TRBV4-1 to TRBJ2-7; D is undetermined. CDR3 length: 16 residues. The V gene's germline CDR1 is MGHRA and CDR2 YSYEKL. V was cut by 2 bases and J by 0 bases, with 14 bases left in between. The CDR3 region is CASSQPQTSSSYEQYF. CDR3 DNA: TGCGCCAGCAGCCAACCCCAGACATCTAGCTCCTACGAGCAGTACTTC.

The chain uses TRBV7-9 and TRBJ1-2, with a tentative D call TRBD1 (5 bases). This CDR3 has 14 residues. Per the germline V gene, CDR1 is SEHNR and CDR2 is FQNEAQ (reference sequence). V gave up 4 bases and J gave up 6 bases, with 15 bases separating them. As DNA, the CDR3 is TGTGCCAGCAGCTCCGAGGGACGGTCCAATGGCTACACCTTC. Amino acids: CASSSEGRSNGYTF. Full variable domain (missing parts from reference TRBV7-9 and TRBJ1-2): DTGVSQNPRHKITKRGQNVTFRCDPISEHNRLYWYRQTLGQGPEFLTYFQNEAQLEKSRLLSDRFSAERPKGSFSTLEIQRTEQGDSAMYLCASSSEGRSNGYTFGSGTRLTVV.

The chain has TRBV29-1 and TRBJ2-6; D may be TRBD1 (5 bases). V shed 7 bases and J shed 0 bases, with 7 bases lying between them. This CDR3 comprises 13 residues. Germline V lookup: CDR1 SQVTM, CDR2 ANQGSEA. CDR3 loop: CSARVSGANVLTF. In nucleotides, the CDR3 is TGCAGCGCCAGGGTCTCTGGGGCCAACGTCCTGACTTTC.

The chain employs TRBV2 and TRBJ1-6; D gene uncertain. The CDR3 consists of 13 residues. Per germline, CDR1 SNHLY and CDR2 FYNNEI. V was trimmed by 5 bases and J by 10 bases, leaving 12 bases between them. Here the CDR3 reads CASSRTVRSPLHF. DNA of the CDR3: TGTGCCAGCAGTAGGACGGTTAGATCACCCCTCCACTTT.

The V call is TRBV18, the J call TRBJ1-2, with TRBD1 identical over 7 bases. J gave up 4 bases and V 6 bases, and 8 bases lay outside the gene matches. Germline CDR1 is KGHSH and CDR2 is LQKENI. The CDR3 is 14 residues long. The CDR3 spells CASSPGDSAYGYTF. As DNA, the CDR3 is TGTGCCAGCTCCCCAGGGGACAGTGCCTATGGCTACACCTTC.